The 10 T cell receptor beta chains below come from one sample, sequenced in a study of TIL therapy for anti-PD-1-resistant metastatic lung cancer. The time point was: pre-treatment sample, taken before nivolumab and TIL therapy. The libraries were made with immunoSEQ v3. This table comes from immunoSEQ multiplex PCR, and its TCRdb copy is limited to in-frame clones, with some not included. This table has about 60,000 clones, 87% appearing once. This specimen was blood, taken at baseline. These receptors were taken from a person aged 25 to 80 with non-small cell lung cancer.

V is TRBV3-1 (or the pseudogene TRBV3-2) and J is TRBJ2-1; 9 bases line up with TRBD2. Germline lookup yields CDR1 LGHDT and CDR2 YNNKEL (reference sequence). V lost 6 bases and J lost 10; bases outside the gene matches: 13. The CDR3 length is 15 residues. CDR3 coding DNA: TGTGCCAGCAGTAGTGAGGTAGCGGGGGACGGGGAGCAGTTCTTC. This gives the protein CASSSEVAGDGEQFF.

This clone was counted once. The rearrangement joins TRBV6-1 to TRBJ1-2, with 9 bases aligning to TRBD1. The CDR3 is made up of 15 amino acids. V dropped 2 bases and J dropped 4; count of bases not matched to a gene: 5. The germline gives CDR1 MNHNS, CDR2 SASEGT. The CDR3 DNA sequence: TGTGCCAGCAGTGAAAGTGGACAGGGGTTCTATGGCTACACCTTC. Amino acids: CASSESGQGFYGYTF.

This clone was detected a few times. The CDR3 reads CASSLGPGGQNEQFF. The CDR3 nucleotides are TGTGCCAGCAGCTTAGGTCCGGGGGGGCAAAATGAGCAGTTCTTC. V usage is TRBV7-3 and J usage is TRBJ2-1; 8 nucleotides match TRBD2. V gave up 2 bases and J gave up 7 bases; unmatched junction bases: 7. This CDR3 spans 15 amino acids. Germline loops: CDR1 SGHTA, CDR2 FQGTGA.

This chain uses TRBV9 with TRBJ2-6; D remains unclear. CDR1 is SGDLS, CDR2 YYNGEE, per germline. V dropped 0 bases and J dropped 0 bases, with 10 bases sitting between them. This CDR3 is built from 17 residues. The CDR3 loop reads CASSVVLGTSGANVLTF. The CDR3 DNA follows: TGTGCCAGCAGCGTAGTCCTCGGAACCTCTGGGGCCAACGTCCTGACTTTC.

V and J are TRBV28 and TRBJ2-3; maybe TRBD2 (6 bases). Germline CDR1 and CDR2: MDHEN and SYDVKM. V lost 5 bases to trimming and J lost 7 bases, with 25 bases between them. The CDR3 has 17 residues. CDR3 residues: CASSRLLLALTPHTQYF. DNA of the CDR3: TGTGCCAGCAGTCGATTGCTGCTAGCGCTAACTCCTCATACGCAGTATTTT.

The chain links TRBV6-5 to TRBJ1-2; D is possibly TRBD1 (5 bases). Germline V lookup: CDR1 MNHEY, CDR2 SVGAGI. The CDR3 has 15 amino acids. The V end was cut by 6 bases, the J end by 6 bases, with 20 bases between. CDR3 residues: CASRFGTYYKDGYTF. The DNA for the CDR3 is TGTGCCAGCAGATTTGGGACCTACTATAAAGATGGCTACACCTTC.

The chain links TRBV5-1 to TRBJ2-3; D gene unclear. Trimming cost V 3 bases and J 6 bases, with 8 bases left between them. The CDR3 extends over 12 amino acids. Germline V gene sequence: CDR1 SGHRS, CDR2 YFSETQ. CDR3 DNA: TGCGCCAGCAGCTCTGAGGAGGATACGCAGTATTTT. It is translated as CASSSEEDTQYF.

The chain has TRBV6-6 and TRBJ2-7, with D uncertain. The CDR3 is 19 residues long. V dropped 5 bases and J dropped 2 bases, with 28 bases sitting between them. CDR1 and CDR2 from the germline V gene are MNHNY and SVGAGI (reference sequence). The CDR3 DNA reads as TGTGCCAGCAGTCGATTTGGTTACCCCCCTCCGTCCCCCACCTACGAGCAGTACTTC. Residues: CASSRFGYPPPSPTYEQYF.

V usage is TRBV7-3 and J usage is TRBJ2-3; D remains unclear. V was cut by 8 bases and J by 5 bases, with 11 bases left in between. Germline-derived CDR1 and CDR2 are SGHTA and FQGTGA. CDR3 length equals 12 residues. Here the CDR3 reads CASSWVGDTQYF. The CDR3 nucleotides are TGTGCCAGCTCCTGGGTGGGAGATACGCAGTATTTT.

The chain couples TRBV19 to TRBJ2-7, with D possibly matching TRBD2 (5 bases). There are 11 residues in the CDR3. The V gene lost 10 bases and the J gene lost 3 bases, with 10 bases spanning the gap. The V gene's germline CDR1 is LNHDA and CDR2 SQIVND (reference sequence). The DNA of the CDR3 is TGTGCCACCGGGGAAATCTACGAGCAGTACTTC. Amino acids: CATGEIYEQYF.